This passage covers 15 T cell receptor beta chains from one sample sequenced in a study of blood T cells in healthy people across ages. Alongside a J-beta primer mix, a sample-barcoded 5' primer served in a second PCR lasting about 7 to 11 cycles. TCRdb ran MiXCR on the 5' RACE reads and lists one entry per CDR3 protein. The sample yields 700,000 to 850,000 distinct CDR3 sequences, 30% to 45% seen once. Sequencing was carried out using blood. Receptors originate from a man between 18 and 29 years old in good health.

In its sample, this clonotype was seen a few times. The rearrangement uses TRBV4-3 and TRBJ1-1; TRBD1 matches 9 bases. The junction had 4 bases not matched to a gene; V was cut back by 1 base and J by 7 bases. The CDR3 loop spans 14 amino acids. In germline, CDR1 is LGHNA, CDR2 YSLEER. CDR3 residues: CASSQADRGGEAFF. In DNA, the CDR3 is TGCGCCAGCAGCCAAGCCGACAGGGGGGGTGAAGCTTTCTTT.

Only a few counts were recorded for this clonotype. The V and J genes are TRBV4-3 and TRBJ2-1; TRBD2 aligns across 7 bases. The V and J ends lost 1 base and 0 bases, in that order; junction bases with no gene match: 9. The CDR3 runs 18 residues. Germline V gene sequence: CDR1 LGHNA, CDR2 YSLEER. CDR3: CASSQAPSLAASYNEQFF. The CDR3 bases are TGCGCCAGCAGCCAAGCCCCCTCTCTAGCGGCCTCCTACAATGAGCAGTTCTTC.

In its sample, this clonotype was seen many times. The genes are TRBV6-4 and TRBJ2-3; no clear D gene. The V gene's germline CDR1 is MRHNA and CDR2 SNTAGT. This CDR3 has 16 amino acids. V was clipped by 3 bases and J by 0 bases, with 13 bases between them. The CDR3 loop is CASSENFFSSTDTQYF. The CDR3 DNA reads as TGTGCCAGCAGTGAAAACTTCTTCTCTAGCACAGATACGCAGTATTTT.

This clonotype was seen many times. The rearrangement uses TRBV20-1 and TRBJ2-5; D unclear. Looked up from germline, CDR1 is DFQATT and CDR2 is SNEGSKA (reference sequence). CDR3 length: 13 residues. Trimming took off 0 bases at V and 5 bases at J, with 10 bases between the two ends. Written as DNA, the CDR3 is TGCAGTGCTAGAGATCCGGCTTCTGAGACCCAGTACTTC. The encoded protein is CSARDPASETQYF.

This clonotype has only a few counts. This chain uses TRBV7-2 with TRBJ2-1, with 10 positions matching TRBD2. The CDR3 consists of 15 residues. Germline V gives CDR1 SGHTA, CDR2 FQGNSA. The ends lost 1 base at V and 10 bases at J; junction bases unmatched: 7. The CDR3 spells CASSLDASGGREQFF. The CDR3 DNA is TGTGCCAGCAGCTTAGATGCTAGCGGGGGAAGGGAGCAGTTCTTC.

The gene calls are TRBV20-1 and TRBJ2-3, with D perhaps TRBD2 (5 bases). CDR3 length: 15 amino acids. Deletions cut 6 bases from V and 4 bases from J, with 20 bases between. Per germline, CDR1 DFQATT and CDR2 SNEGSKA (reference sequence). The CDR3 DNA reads TGCAGTGCGCCCACCTCGGGCCCGGAGGCAGATACGCAGTATTTT. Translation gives CSAPTSGPEADTQYF.

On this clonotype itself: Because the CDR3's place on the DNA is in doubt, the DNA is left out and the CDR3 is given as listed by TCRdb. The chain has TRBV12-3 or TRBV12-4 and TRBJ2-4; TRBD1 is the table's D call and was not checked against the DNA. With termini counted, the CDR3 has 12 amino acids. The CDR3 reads CASSFAQGTKYF.

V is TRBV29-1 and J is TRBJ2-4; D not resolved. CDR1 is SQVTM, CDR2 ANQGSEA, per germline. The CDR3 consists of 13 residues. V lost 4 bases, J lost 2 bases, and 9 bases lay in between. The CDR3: CSVVEATKNIQYF. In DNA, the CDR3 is TGCAGCGTTGTGGAAGCAACCAAAAACATTCAGTACTTC.

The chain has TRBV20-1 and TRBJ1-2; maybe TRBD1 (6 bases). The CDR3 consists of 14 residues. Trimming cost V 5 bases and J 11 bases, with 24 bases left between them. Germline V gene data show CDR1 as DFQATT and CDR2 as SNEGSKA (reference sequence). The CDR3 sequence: CSADTDSLGRLYTF. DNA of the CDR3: TGCAGTGCTGATACGGACAGCTTAGGTCGACTATACACCTTC.

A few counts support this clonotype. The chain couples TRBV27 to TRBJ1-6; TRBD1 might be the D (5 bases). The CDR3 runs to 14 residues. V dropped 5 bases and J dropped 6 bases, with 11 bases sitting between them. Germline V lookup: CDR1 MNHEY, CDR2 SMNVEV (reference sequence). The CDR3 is CASSLGRTNSPLHF. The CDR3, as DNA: TGTGCCAGCAGTCTGGGACGGACTAATTCACCCCTCCACTTT.

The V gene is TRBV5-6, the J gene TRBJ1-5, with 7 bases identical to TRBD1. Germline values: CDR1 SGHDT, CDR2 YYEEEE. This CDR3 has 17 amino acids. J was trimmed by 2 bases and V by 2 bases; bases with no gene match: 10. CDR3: CASSFRGYGAGNQPQHF. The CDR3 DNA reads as TGTGCCAGCAGCTTCAGGGGGTACGGGGCTGGCAATCAGCCCCAGCATTTT.

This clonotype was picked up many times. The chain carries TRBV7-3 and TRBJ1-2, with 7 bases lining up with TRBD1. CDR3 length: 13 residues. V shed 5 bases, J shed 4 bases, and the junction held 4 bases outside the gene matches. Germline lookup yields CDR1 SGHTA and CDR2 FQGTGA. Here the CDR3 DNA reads TGTGCCAGCAGCCCCCGACAGGGCTATGGCTACACCTTC. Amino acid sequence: CASSPRQGYGYTF.

The DNA for the CDR3 is TGCAGTGCACAACGACAGGGAGTTTCCTACGAGCAGTACTTC. Protein product: CSAQRQGVSYEQYF. This chain joins TRBV20-1 and TRBJ2-7, with TRBD1 matching over 7 bases. The CDR3 has 14 residues. From germline, CDR1 is DFQATT and CDR2 SNEGSKA (reference sequence). Unmatched junction bases numbered 9, after V lost 6 bases and J lost 1 base.

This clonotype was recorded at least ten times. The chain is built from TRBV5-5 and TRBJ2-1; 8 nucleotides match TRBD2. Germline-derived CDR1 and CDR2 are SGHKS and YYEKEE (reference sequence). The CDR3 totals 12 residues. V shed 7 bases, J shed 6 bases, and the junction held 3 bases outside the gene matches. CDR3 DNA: TGTGCCAGCCTCGGGAGGGTCAATGAGCAGTTCTTC. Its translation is CASLGRVNEQFF.

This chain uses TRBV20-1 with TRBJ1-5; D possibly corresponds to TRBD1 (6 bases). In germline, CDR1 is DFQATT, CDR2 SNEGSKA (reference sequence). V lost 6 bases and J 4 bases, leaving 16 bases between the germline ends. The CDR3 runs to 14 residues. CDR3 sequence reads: CSANRQAGNQPQHF. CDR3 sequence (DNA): TGCAGTGCCAACCGACAGGCGGGGAATCAGCCCCAGCATTTT.